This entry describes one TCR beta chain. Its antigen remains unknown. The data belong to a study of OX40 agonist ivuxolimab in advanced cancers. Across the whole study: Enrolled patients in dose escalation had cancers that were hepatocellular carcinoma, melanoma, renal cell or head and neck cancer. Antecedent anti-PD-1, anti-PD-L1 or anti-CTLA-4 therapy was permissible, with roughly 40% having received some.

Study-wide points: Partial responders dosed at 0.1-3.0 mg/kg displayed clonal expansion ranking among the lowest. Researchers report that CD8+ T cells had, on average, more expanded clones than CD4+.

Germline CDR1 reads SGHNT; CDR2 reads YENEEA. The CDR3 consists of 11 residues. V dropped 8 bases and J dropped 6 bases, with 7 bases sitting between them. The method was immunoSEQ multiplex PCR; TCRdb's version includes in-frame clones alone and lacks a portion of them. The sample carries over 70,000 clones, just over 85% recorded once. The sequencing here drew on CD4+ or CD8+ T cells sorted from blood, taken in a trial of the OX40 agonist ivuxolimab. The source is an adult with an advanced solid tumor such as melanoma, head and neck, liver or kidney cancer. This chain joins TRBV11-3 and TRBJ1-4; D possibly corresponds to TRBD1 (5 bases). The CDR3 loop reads CASGGYEKLFF. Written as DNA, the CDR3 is TGTGCCAGCGGGGGATATGAAAAACTGTTTTTT.